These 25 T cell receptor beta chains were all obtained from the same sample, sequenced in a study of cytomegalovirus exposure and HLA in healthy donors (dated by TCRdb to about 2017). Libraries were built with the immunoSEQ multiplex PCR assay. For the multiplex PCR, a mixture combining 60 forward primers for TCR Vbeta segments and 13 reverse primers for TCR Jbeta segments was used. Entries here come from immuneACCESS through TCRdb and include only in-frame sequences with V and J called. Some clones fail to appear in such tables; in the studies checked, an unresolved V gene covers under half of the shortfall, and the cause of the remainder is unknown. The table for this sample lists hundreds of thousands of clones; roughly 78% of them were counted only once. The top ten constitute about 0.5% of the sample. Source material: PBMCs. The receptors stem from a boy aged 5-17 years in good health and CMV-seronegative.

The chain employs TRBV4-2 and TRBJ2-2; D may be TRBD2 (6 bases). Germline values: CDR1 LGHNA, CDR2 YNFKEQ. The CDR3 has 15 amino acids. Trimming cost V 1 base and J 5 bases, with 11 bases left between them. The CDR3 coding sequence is TGTGCCAGCAGCCAAGCGGGAGTGCTAACCGGGGAGCTGTTTTTT. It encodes CASSQAGVLTGELFF.

The CDR3 spells CASSLLEETQYF. CDR3 nucleotide sequence: TGTGCCAGCAGCTTGCTGGAGGAGACCCAGTACTTC. This chain joins TRBV7-6 and TRBJ2-5, with D unclear. CDR3 length: 12 residues. CDR1 and CDR2 (germline): SGHVS, FNYEAQ. The V and J ends lost 3 bases and 5 bases respectively, with 7 bases between them.

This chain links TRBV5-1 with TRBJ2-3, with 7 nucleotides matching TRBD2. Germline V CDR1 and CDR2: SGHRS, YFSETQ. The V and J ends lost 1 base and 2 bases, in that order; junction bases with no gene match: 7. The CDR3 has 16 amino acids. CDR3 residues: CASSLFSRGNTDTQYF. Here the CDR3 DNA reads TGCGCCAGCAGCTTGTTCTCGCGGGGGAACACAGATACGCAGTATTTT.

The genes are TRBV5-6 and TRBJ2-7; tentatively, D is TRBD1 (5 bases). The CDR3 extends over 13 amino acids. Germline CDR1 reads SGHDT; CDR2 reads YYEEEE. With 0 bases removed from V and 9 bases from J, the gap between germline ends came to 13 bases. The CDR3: CASSLGYRLGQYF. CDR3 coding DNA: TGTGCCAGCAGCTTGGGGTACAGGTTGGGGCAGTACTTC.

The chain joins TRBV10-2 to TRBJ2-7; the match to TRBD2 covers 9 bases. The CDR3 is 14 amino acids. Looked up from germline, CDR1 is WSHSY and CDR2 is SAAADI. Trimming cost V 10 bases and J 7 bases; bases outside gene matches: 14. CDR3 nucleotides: TGCGCCACCGTTAGTAGCGGGAGTTTAATTGAGCAGTACTTC. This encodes CATVSSGSLIEQYF.

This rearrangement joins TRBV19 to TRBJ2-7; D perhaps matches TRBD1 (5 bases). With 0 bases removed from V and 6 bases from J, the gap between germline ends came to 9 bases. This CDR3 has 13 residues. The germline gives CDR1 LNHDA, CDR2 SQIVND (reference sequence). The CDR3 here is CASSIDREGEQYF. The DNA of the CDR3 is TGTGCCAGTAGTATAGACAGGGAAGGCGAGCAGTACTTC.

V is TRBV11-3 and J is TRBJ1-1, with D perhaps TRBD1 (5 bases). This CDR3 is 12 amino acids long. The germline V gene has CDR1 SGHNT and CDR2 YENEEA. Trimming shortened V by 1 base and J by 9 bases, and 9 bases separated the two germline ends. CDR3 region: CASSLAGTKAFF. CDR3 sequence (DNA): TGTGCCAGCAGCTTAGCAGGGACTAAAGCTTTCTTT.

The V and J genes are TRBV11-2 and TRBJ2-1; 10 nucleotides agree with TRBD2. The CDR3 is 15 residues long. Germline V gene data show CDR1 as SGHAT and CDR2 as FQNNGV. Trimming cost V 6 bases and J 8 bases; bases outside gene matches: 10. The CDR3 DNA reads TGTGCCAGCAGGATTCCGGGACTAGCGAAAGATGAGCAGTTCTTC. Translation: CASRIPGLAKDEQFF.

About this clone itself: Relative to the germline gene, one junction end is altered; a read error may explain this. The CDR3 sequence: CASSLAGSRGNSPLHF. As DNA, the CDR3 is TGTGCCAGCAGCCTAGCGGGTAGCCGAGGGAATTCACCCCTCCACTTT. V usage is TRBV7-2 and J usage is TRBJ1-6, with D hard to call. This CDR3 contains 16 residues. Germline V CDR1 and CDR2: SGHTA, FQGNSA.

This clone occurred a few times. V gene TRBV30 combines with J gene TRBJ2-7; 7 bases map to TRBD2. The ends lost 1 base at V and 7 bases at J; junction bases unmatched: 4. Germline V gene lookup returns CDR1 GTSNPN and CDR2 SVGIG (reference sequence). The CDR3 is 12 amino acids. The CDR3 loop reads CAWSEGTNEQYF. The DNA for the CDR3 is TGTGCCTGGAGTGAAGGGACTAATGAGCAGTACTTC.

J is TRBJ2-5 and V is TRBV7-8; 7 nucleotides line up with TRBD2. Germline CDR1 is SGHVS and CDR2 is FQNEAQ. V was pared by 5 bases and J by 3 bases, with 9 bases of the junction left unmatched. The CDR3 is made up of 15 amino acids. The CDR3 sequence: CASSALGAGEETQYF. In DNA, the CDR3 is TGTGCCAGCAGCGCCCTTGGGGCGGGGGAAGAGACCCAGTACTTC.

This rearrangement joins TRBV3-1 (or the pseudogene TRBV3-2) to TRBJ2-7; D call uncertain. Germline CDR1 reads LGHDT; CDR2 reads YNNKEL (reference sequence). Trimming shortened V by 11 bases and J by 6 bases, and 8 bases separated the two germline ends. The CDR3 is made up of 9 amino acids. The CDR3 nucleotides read TGTGCCGCTCCGGGCGAGCAGTACTTC. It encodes CAAPGEQYF.

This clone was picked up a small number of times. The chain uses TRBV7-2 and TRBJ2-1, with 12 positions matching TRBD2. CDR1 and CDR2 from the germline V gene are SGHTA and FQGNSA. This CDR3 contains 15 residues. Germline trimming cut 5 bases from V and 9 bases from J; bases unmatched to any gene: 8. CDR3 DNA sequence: TGTGCCAGCAGCCTTAGACTAGCGGGAGCCCCTGAGCAGTTCTTC. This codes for CASSLRLAGAPEQFF.

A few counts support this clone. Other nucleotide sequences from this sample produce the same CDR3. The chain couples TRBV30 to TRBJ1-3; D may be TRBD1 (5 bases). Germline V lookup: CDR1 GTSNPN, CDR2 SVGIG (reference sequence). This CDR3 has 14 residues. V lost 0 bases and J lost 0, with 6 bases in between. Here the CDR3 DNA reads TGTGCCTGGAGTGTCGGGGGCTCTGGAAACACCATATATTTT. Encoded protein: CAWSVGGSGNTIYF.

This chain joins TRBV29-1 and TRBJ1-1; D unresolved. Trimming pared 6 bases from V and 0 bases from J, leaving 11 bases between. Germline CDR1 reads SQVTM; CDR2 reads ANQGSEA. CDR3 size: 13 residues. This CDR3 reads CSVQTVMNTEAFF. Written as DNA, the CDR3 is TGCAGCGTCCAAACAGTTATGAACACTGAAGCTTTCTTT.

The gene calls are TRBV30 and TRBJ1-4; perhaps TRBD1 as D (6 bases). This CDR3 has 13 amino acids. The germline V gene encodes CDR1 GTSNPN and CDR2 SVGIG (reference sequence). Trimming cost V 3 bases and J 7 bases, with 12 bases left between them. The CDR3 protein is CAWRLGAGEKLFF. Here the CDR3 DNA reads TGTGCCTGGAGGTTGGGGGCAGGTGAAAAACTGTTTTTT.

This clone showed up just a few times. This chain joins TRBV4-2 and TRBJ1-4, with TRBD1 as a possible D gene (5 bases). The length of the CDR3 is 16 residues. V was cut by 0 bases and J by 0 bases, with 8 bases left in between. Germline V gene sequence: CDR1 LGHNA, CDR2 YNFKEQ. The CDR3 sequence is CASSQDRRATNEKLFF. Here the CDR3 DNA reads TGTGCCAGCAGCCAAGATCGCAGGGCAACTAATGAAAAACTGTTTTTT.

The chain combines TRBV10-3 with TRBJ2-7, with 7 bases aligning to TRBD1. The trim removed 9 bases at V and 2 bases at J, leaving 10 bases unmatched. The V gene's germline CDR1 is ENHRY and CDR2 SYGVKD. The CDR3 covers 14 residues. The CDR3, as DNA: TGTGCCATATCTCAGGGGGTGACCGCCTACGAGCAGTACTTC. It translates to CAISQGVTAYEQYF.

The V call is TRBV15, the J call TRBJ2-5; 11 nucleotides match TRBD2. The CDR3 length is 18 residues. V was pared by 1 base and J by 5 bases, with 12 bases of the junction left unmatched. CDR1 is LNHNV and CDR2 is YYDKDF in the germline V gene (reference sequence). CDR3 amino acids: CATSRAYGTSGSSETQYF. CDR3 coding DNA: TGTGCCACCAGCAGAGCCTACGGGACTAGCGGTTCCTCGGAGACCCAGTACTTC.

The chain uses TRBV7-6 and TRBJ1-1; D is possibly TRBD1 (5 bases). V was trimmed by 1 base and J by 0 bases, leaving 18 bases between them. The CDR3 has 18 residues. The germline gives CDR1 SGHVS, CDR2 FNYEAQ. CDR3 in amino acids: CASSLGRLRAGLNTEAFF. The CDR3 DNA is TGTGCCAGCAGCTTAGGGCGCCTCAGGGCCGGGTTGAACACTGAAGCTTTCTTT.

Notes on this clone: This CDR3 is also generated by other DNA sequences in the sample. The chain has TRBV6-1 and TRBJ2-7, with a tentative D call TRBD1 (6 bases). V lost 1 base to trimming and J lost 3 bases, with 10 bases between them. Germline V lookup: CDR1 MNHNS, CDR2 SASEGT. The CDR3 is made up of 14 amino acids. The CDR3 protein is CASSEVDRLYEQYF. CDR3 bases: TGTGCCAGCAGTGAAGTGGACAGACTCTACGAGCAGTACTTC.

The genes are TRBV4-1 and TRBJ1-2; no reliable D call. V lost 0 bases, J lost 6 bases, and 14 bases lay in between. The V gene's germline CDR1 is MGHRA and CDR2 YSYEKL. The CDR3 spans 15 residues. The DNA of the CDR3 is TGCGCCAGCAGCCAAGATCCAGGTTTCGACCATGGCTACACCTTC. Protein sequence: CASSQDPGFDHGYTF.

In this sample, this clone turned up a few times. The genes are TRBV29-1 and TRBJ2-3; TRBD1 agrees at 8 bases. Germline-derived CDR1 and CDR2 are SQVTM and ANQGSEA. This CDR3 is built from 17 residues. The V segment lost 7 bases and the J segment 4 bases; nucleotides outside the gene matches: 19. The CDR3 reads CSASNSAGTGKADTQYF. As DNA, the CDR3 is TGCAGCGCGTCTAATTCAGCCGGGACAGGTAAAGCAGATACGCAGTATTTT.

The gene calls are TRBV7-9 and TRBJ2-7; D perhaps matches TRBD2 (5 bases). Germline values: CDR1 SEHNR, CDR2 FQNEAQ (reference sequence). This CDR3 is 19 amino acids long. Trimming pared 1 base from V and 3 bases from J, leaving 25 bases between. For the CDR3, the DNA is TGTGCCAGCAGCTTAGTTTGGGGAGAAAGATCCCCTTCGGGCTACGAGCAGTACTTC. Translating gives CASSLVWGERSPSGYEQYF.

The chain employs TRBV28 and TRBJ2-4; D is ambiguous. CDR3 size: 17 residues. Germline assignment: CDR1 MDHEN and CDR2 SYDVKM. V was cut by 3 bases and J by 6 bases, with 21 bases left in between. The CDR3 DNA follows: TGTGCCAGCAGTTTTACCTTCGCGGAGACCATGGGAAACATTCAGTACTTC. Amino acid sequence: CASSFTFAETMGNIQYF.